This TCR beta chain stems from a study of T cell responses to AZD1222 COVID-19 vaccine. This CDR3 is built from 14 residues. CDR1 and CDR2 (germline): SGHNT, YYREEE (reference sequence). V lost 2 bases and J lost 2, with 11 bases in between. This table comes from immunoSEQ multiplex PCR, and its TCRdb copy is limited to in-frame clones, with some not included. The sample consists of about 130,000 clones, 75% to 90% of them appearing once. This clone was seen once. The sample in question was peripheral blood, obtained 28 days after the second AZD1222 dose. The gene calls are TRBV5-4 and TRBJ2-7, with D perhaps TRBD1 or TRBD2 (5 bases each). The TCR originated in an adult who received the AZD1222 COVID-19 vaccine. The DNA of the CDR3 is TGTGCCAGCAGCTTCGGCAGGGAGCCCTACGAGCAGTACTTC. The encoded protein is CASSFGREPYEQYF.